The clone carrying this T cell receptor (beta chain) was observed a handful of times. What it binds is unknown. The CDR3 covers 16 residues. The V end lost 5 bases, the J end lost 8 bases, and 22 bases lay between the germline ends. The record originates from a study of blood T cells in healthy people across ages. Study observations and caveats: The study found more naive CD4+ cells and higher diversity in long-lived than aged donors. Estimates of diversity drawn from one million T cells were considered underestimates.

Together with a sample-barcoded 5' primer, a J-beta primer mix was included in a second PCR lasting roughly 6 to 12 cycles. TCRdb passed the 5' RACE reads through MiXCR, listing each CDR3 protein once. The sample carries fewer than 2,000,000 distinct CDR3 sequences, almost 35% recorded once. This TCR came from a woman under 40 in good health. The sequenced material came from blood. The rearrangement uses TRBV12-3 or TRBV12-4 and TRBJ2-1; D perhaps matches TRBD1 (7 bases). The CDR3 nucleotides are TGTGCCAGCAGTAGCGGGTTCCAGGGGGGAGTGGATGAGCAGTTCTTC. Translated: CASSSGFQGGVDEQFF.